Listed below are T cell receptor beta chains from one sample, sequenced in a study of patients and donors after allogeneic stem cell transplantation. A single record per CDR3 protein comes from TCRdb applying MiXCR to the RT-PCR reads. The repertoire includes about 230,000 distinct CDR3 sequences, about 14% of them detected once, and 9.5% to 13% sits in the top ten. The sample comprised blood, either unsorted or a sorted T cell fraction (not recorded which). The receptors here all came from a human donor who was either an allogeneic HSCT recipient or a stem cell or donor lymphocyte infusion donor (not recorded which). It is not recorded whose cells these are; they may come from a transplant donor. The CDR3 runs from the conserved cysteine through the conserved F or W. Each record gives: clone size, V gene, J gene, D gene, CDR3 protein, CDR3 DNA. A D gene is named only where the DNA matches it firmly. Size is stated for part of the rows, as once, few or many counts, or as a class when the clone is expanded.

size: -
V: TRBV27
J: TRBJ2-2
D: -
CDR3: CASRIEENTGELFF
DNA: TGTGCCAGCAGAATAGAAGAGAACACCGGGGAGCTGTTTTTT

size: many
V: TRBV2
J: TRBJ2-3
D: -
CDR3: CASSEFDTQYF
DNA: TGTGCCAGCAGTGAATTTGATACGCAGTATTTT

size: few
V: TRBV6-2/TRBV6-3
J: TRBJ1-6
D: TRBD1
CDR3: CASSIQGSNSPLHF
DNA: TGTGCCAGCAGCATACAGGGGTCTAATTCACCCCTCCACTTT

size: -
V: TRBV4-2
J: TRBJ1-3
D: TRBD1
CDR3: CASSQPGQGENTIYF
DNA: TGTGCCAGCAGCCAGCCGGGACAGGGAGAAAACACCATATATTTT

size: few
V: TRBV6-5
J: TRBJ2-2
D: -
CDR3: CASSQRGELFF
DNA: TGTGCCAGCAGCCAGCGCGGGGAGCTGTTTTTT

size: many
V: TRBV7-2
J: TRBJ2-1
D: TRBD2
CDR3: CASSLRAGGLEQFF
DNA: TGTGCCAGCAGCTTAAGAGCGGGAGGATTGGAGCAGTTCTTC

size: -
V: TRBV11-2
J: TRBJ1-2
D: -
CDR3: CASSSWDLLRWGYTF
DNA: TGTGCCAGCAGCTCATGGGACCTCCTGCGTTGGGGCTACACCTTC

size: few
V: TRBV2
J: TRBJ1-1
D: -
CDR3: CASSEALFWVAEAFF
DNA: TGTGCCAGCAGTGAAGCGCTTTTCTGGGTTGCTGAAGCTTTCTTT

size: -
V: TRBV19
J: TRBJ2-3
D: -
CDR3: CASSATKGTDTQYF
DNA: TGTGCCAGTAGTGCGACAAAGGGTACAGATACGCAGTATTTT

size: few
V: TRBV5-1
J: TRBJ1-5
D: TRBD1
CDR3: CASSLEGAQPQHF
DNA: TGCGCCAGCAGCTTGGAGGGGGCACAGCCCCAGCATTTT

size: few
V: TRBV7-2
J: TRBJ2-7
D: TRBD2
CDR3: CATQAGGTYEQYF
DNA: TGTGCCACCCAAGCGGGGGGCACCTACGAGCAGTACTTC

size: many
V: TRBV29-1
J: TRBJ1-2
D: TRBD1
CDR3: CSVETGNYGYTF
DNA: TGCAGCGTTGAGACAGGGAACTATGGCTACACCTTC

size: many
V: TRBV5-1
J: TRBJ1-4
D: TRBD1
CDR3: CASSYGQGPEKLFF
DNA: TGCGCCAGCAGCTATGGACAGGGGCCTGAAAAACTGTTTTTT

size: -
V: TRBV30
J: TRBJ1-4
D: -
CDR3: CATEGLPVGSEKLFF
DNA: TGTGCCACAGAAGGTCTGCCGGTCGGGAGCGAAAAACTGTTTTTT

size: -
V: TRBV6-1
J: TRBJ2-3
D: -
CDR3: CASSEDGHHTDTQYF
DNA: TGTGCCAGCAGTGAAGATGGGCACCACACAGATACGCAGTATTTT

size: medium-sized
V: TRBV5-1
J: TRBJ2-1
D: TRBD1
CDR3: CASRPTGTGEPEQFF
DNA: TGCGCCAGCAGACCGACCGGGACAGGGGAGCCTGAGCAGTTCTTC

size: -
V: TRBV20-1
J: TRBJ1-2
D: TRBD1
CDR3: CSAPDRGLNGGYTF
DNA: TGCAGTGCACCAGACAGGGGGCTCAACGGCGGCTACACCTTC

size: few
V: TRBV7-9
J: TRBJ2-3
D: TRBD2
CDR3: CATLPQGLAGTDTQYF
DNA: TGTGCCACCTTACCCCAAGGACTAGCGGGCACAGATACGCAGTATTTT

size: -
V: TRBV20-1
J: TRBJ2-2
D: TRBD2
CDR3: CSARGLAGVGNTGELFF
DNA: TGCAGTGCTAGAGGACTAGCGGGCGTAGGGAACACCGGGGAGCTGTTTTTT

size: -
V: TRBV2
J: TRBJ1-2
D: -
CDR3: CASPMGPNNYGYTF
DNA: TGTGCCAGCCCGATGGGACCGAATAATTATGGCTACACCTTC

size: many
V: TRBV6-2/TRBV6-3
J: TRBJ2-7
D: -
CDR3: CASSSWSTDSYEQYF
DNA: TGTGCCAGCAGCTCGTGGTCGACTGATTCCTACGAGCAGTACTTC

size: many
V: TRBV12-3/TRBV12-4
J: TRBJ1-5
D: -
CDR3: CASSFRTWGNQPQHF
DNA: TGTGCCAGCAGTTTTCGGACCTGGGGTAATCAGCCCCAGCATTTT

size: many
V: TRBV19
J: TRBJ1-5
D: -
CDR3: CATDQGAQGNQPQHF
DNA: TGTGCCACCGACCAGGGAGCGCAGGGCAATCAGCCCCAGCATTTT

size: many
V: TRBV12-3/TRBV12-4
J: TRBJ2-7
D: TRBD2
CDR3: CASSLGASGRADEQYF
DNA: TGTGCCAGCAGTTTAGGGGCTAGCGGGAGGGCCGACGAGCAGTACTTC

size: -
V: TRBV9
J: TRBJ2-2
D: -
CDR3: CASSVVGNANTGELFF
DNA: TGTGCCAGCAGCGTAGTTGGAAACGCGAACACCGGGGAGCTGTTTTTT